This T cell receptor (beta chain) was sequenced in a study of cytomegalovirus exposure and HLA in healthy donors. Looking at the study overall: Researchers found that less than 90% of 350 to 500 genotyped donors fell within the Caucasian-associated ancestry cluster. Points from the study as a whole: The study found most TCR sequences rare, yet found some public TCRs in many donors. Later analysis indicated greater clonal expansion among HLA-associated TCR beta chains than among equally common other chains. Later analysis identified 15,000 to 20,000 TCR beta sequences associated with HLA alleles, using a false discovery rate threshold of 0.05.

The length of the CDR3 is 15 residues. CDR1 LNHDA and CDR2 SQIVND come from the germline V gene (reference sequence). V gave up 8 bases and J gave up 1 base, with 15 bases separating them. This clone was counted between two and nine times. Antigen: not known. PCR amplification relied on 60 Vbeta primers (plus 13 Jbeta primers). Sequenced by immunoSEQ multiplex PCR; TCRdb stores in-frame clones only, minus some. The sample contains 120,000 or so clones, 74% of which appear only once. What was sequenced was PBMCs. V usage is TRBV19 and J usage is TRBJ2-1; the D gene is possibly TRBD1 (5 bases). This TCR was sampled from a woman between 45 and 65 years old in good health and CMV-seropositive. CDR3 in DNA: TGTGCCAGTCGCCGACAGACATCTTCCTACAATGAGCAGTTCTTC. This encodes CASRRQTSSYNEQFF.